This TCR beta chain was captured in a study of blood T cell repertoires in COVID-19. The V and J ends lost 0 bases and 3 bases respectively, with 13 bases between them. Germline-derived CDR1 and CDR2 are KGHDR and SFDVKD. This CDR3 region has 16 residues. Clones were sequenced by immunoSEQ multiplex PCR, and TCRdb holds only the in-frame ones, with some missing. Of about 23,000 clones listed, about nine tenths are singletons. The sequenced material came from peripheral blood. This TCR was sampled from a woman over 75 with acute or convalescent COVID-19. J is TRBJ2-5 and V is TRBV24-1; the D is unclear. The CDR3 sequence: CATSDLEVPEKETQYF. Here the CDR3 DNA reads TGTGCCACCAGTGATTTGGAAGTACCCGAGAAAGAGACCCAGTACTTC.